One and the same sample provided the 32 T cell receptor beta chains below, sequenced in a study of CD8+ T cells in alopecia areata. Sequencing relied on a cDNA template that was reverse transcribed from extracted RNA. The table came from immunoSEQ multiplex PCR; TCRdb's copy has only in-frame clones and leaves some out. There are over 100,000 clones in the sample, none observed a single time. Sequencing used lesional skin. These receptors originate from a C3H/HeJ mouse with alopecia areata. The mice in this strain carry MHC haplotype H2-k.

This clone was observed a handful of times. A read error may account for a junction end that differs from germline. All gene names here are mouse names. The read finishes 4 residues shy of the CDR3 end, and the germline J gene is used to complete it. V usage is TRBV13-1 and J usage is TRBJ2-7, with 10 nucleotides matching TRBD1. CDR3 length equals 16 residues. Germline CDR1 NSHNY, CDR2 SYGAGN. The CDR3 region is CARSGRQGASSYEQYF. The DNA read from the CDR3 is TGTGCCCGCAGTGGCCGACAGGGGGCGAGCTCCTAT.

A word on this clone: The germline and genes are mouse ones. Read coverage stops 4 residues before the CDR3 terminus; the germline J gene supplies the remainder. The J gene is TRBJ2-1, the V gene TRBV13-3; 11 bases are shared with TRBD2. V lost 4 bases to trimming and J lost 4 bases; unmatched junction nucleotides: 7. CDR3 length equals 16 residues. The germline gives CDR1 NNHDY, CDR2 SYVADS. CDR3: CASSSSDWGGYAEQFF. CDR3 bases read: TGTGCCAGCAGTTCCTCAGACTGGGGGGGGTATGCT.

A note on this clone: The listed genes are named as in mouse. The CDR3 end is not reached by the read, which stops 4 residues before it; the germline J gene fills it in. The chain uses TRBV13-2 and TRBJ2-2, with D perhaps matching TRBD1 (6 bases). The germline CDR1 and CDR2 sequences are NNHNN and SYGAGS (reference sequence). This CDR3 is 16 amino acids long. With 3 bases removed from V and 1 base from J, the gap between germline ends came to 13 bases. The sequenced part of the CDR3 DNA is TGTGCCAGCGGTGGCTCCGGGACAAAAAACACCGGG. Residues: CASGGSGTKNTG. Given in full, the CDR3 is CASGGSGTKNTGQLYF.

In its sample, this clone was seen a few times. The DNA translation disagrees with the TCRdb protein at residue 13, so the protein in this description comes from the DNA. Gene labels here are mouse ones. Read sequence stops 3 residues before the CDR3 end, and the germline J gene provides the missing end. V usage is TRBV1 and J usage is TRBJ1-3, with D maybe TRBD1 (5 bases). V dropped 1 base and J dropped 0 bases, with 10 bases sitting between them. The CDR3 has 16 amino acids. CDR1 NSQYPW and CDR2 LRSPGD come from the germline V gene (reference sequence). The CDR3 loop is CTCSAVWGNSGNTLYF. The CDR3 DNA, read in part, is TGCACCTGCAGTGCAGTTTGGGGGAATTCTGGAAATACG.

As to this clone: Gene names are the mouse ones. The read terminates 4 residues ahead of where the CDR3 ends, so the germline J gene completes it. The rearrangement uses TRBV19 and TRBJ2-5; D is unclear. Germline assignment: CDR1 FNHDT and CDR2 SITEND (reference sequence). The CDR3 spans 12 residues. This CDR3 reads CASSKTKDTQYF. The DNA read from the CDR3 is TGTGCCAGCAGTAAAACAAAAGAC.

Only a few counts were recorded for this clone. All gene names here are mouse names. The read ends 4 residues early relative to the CDR3; the germline J gene fills the gap. The chain has TRBV13-3 and TRBJ2-2; possibly TRBD1 for D (6 bases). The germline gives CDR1 NNHDY, CDR2 SYVADS. This CDR3 is 16 amino acids long. Trimming left V 5 bases short and J 1 base short, with 15 bases between. The CDR3 sequence is CASRDPETGNTGQLYF. CDR3 DNA, as far as it was read: TGTGCCAGCAGGGACCCCGAGACAGGAAACACCGGG.

This clone was detected a few times. The listed genes are named as in mouse. The read ends 4 residues early relative to the CDR3; the germline J gene fills the gap. The chain couples TRBV19 to TRBJ2-1, with D possibly being TRBD1 (6 bases). This CDR3 is built from 13 residues. Germline V gene lookup returns CDR1 FNHDT and CDR2 SITEND (reference sequence). V dropped 5 bases and J dropped 5 bases, with 11 bases sitting between them. The CDR3 loop is CASRQGNDAEQFF. Partial CDR3 DNA: TGTGCCAGCAGACAGGGAAATGATGCT.

This clone was found a few times. Gene labels here are mouse ones. The read terminates 4 residues before the CDR3 end, so the remaining end is supplied by the germline J gene. V usage is TRBV29 and J usage is TRBJ2-1; tentatively, D is TRBD1 (7 bases). Trimming cost V 3 bases and J 3 bases, with 12 bases left between them. This CDR3 is built from 15 residues. Looked up from germline, CDR1 is MSHET and CDR2 is SYDVDS. CDR3 DNA (partial): TGTGCTAGCAGTTTTGAGGGGGCGTTCTATGCT. It codes for CASSFEGAFYA. The entire CDR3 is CASSFEGAFYAEQFF.

This clone came up a few times. Mouse gene names and germline throughout. CDR3 amino acids: CASRDRGRTDTQYF. CDR3 bases read: TGTGCCAGCAGGGACAGGGGGCGCACAGAC. The chain recombines TRBV13-3 with TRBJ2-5, with 11 bases identical to TRBD1. Read coverage stops 4 residues before the CDR3 terminus; the germline J gene supplies the remainder. Germline CDR1 and CDR2: NNHDY and SYVADS. This CDR3 region has 14 residues.

A few counts support this clone. Germline and genes: mouse. From the germline J gene comes the end of the CDR3, since the read stops 4 residues before it. The rearrangement joins TRBV13-3 to TRBJ2-3; 9 nucleotides align to TRBD2. CDR3 length equals 14 residues. Germline loops: CDR1 NNHDY, CDR2 SYVADS. V dropped 10 bases and J dropped 0; count of bases not matched to a gene: 6. The CDR3 reads CAGRTGVSAETLYF. The covered CDR3 bases are TGTGCCGGACGGACTGGGGTTAGTGCAGAA.

This clone was counted between two and nine times. Gene names and germline refer to mouse. The CDR3 end lies 4 residues beyond the end of the read and is filled in from the germline J gene. The V gene is TRBV13-1, the J gene TRBJ2-2; no reliable D call. Germline CDR1 reads NSHNY; CDR2 reads SYGAGN. This CDR3 has 13 amino acids. V lost 3 bases, J lost 3 bases, and 6 bases lay in between. CDR3 loop: CASSGSDTGQLYF. CDR3 DNA (partial): TGTGCCAGCAGTGGCTCTGACACCGGG.

This clone was counted many times. Mouse gene names and germline throughout. CDR3 residues: CASSDRDNNNYAEQFF. The sequenced part of the CDR3 DNA is TGTGCCAGCAGTGACCGGGACAACAATAACTATGCT. The genes are TRBV13-3 and TRBJ2-1; TRBD1 might be the D (6 bases). The read stops 4 residues short of the end of the CDR3; the missing end is completed from the germline J gene. This CDR3 has 16 residues. Germline V gene lookup returns CDR1 NNHDY and CDR2 SYVADS. V lost 2 bases to trimming and J lost 0 bases, with 12 bases between them.

Comment on this clone: Germline and genes: mouse. The read ends 4 residues before the CDR3 terminus; that terminus is restored from the germline J gene. The chain employs TRBV17 and TRBJ2-1; tentative D call: TRBD1 (5 bases). Per germline, CDR1 MNHDT and CDR2 YYDKIL. This CDR3 spans 12 amino acids. The CDR3 sequence is CASSSSGSEQFF. CDR3 bases read: TGTGCTAGCAGTAGCTCAGGGTCT.

This clone has just a few counts. Gene labels here are mouse ones. Sequencing ends 4 residues short of the CDR3 end; the germline J gene provides the rest. The V gene is TRBV13-3, the J gene TRBJ2-5, with 10 bases aligning to TRBD2. Germline V gives CDR1 NNHDY, CDR2 SYVADS. J was trimmed by 0 bases and V by 2 bases; bases with no gene match: 3. The CDR3 loop spans 16 amino acids. The covered CDR3 bases are TGTGCCAGCAGTGAGACTGGGGGGCGTAACCAAGAC. Residues: CASSETGGRNQD. The full CDR3 sequence reads CASSETGGRNQDTQYF.

On this clone itself: Mouse germline and gene names are used. The observed sequence ends 4 residues before the CDR3 terminus, with the missing tail filled in from the germline J gene. The V and J genes are TRBV13-3 and TRBJ1-1; weak D call: TRBD1 (5 bases). Germline V lookup: CDR1 NNHDY, CDR2 SYVADS. The length of the CDR3 is 15 residues. Deletions cut 2 bases from V and 0 bases from J, with 11 bases between. The part of the CDR3 DNA that was read is TGTGCCAGCAGTGACGGACACTATGCAAACACA. Residues: CASSDGHYANT. The complete CDR3 protein is CASSDGHYANTEVFF.

There are a few counts of this clone. Each gene name is a mouse one. With the read ending 4 residues before the CDR3 end, the germline J gene is used to fill in that end. V gene TRBV13-3 combines with J gene TRBJ2-7; possibly TRBD2 for D (5 bases). With 3 bases removed from V and 0 bases from J, the gap between germline ends came to 7 bases. Germline values: CDR1 NNHDY, CDR2 SYVADS. This CDR3 has 13 amino acids. Here the CDR3 reads CASSVGLSYEQYF. The sequenced CDR3 bases are TGTGCCAGCAGTGTAGGACTCTCCTAT.

This clone was seen a handful of times. Gene names and germline refer to mouse. The read finishes 4 residues shy of the CDR3 end, and the germline J gene is used to complete it. The chain joins TRBV1 to TRBJ2-5, with TRBD2 matching 7 bases. Looked up from germline, CDR1 is NSQYPW and CDR2 is LRSPGD (reference sequence). This CDR3 region has 15 residues. Trimming cost V 3 bases and J 0 bases; bases outside gene matches: 3. The chain's CDR3 is CTCSAWGDNQDTQYF. The covered CDR3 bases are TGCACCTGCAGTGCTTGGGGGGATAACCAAGAC.

This clone was seen a handful of times. Germline and genes: mouse. The DNA ends 4 residues before the CDR3 does, and the rest of the CDR3 is filled in from the germline J gene. V is TRBV16 and J is TRBJ2-7; the D gene is possibly TRBD1 (6 bases). There are 13 residues in the CDR3. Germline lookup yields CDR1 SGHSA and CDR2 FRNQAP. The CDR3 reads CASSFGDKYEQYF. CDR3 DNA, as far as it was read: TGTGCAAGCAGCTTCGGGGACAAATAT.

This clone has a handful of counts. Genes here carry mouse names. The sequence runs out 4 residues before the end of the CDR3; the remainder is reconstructed from the germline J gene. The chain couples TRBV13-1 to TRBJ2-3; TRBD2 aligns across 8 bases. The length of the CDR3 is 14 residues. Germline lookup yields CDR1 NSHNY and CDR2 SYGAGN. V gave up 5 bases and J gave up 2 bases; unmatched junction bases: 4. CDR3 amino acids: CASRELGVAETLYF. The DNA read from the CDR3 is TGTGCCAGCAGAGAACTGGGGGTTGCAGAA.

The table lists this clone with a few counts. Genes and germline are mouse. The read terminates 4 residues before the CDR3 end, so the remaining end is supplied by the germline J gene. The rearrangement links TRBV13-2 to TRBJ2-3, with 11 bases matching TRBD2. This CDR3 has 16 amino acids. From germline, CDR1 is NNHNN and CDR2 SYGAGS (reference sequence). V lost 4 bases, J lost 0 bases, and 4 bases stayed unmatched. The CDR3 here is CASGLLGGRSAETLYF. Incomplete CDR3 DNA: TGTGCCAGCGGTCTACTGGGGGGGCGCAGTGCAGAA.

Note on this clone: Genes here carry mouse names. The CDR3 sequence: CASSDGQGNTLYF. The DNA read from the CDR3 is TGTGCCAGCAGTGATGGACAGGGGAAC. The chain is built from TRBV13-1 and TRBJ2-4; 8 bases are shared with TRBD1. The read ends 4 residues early relative to the CDR3; the germline J gene fills the gap. The length of the CDR3 is 13 residues. CDR1 is NSHNY and CDR2 is SYGAGN in the germline V gene.

A word on this clone: All gene names here are mouse names. The read stops 4 residues short of the end of the CDR3; the missing end is completed from the germline J gene. The chain links TRBV13-1 to TRBJ2-4; D remains unclear. This CDR3 has 15 residues. Trimming removed 0 bases from V and 0 bases from J, with 8 bases in between. Germline V gives CDR1 NSHNY, CDR2 SYGAGN. CDR3 DNA (partial): TGTGCCAGCAGTGATGATGACTCTAGTCAAAAC. This encodes CASSDDDSSQN. The full CDR3 is CASSDDDSSQNTLYF.

Note on this clone: Gene names are mouse gene names. The read falls 4 residues short of the CDR3 end, and the missing part is taken from the germline J gene. The V call is TRBV13-3, the J call TRBJ2-4; 7 bases are shared with TRBD1. The CDR3 runs to 16 residues. Trimming took 2 bases from V and 0 from J; bases not matched to a gene: 6. In germline, CDR1 is NNHDY, CDR2 SYVADS. The sequenced CDR3 bases are TGTGCCAGCAGTGAAGGGGACAGAAGTAGTCAAAAC. This gives the protein CASSEGDRSSQN. The complete CDR3 reads CASSEGDRSSQNTLYF.

A word on this clone: Germline and genes here are mouse. The observed sequence ends 4 residues before the CDR3 terminus, with the missing tail filled in from the germline J gene. The genes are TRBV13-3 and TRBJ2-7; maybe TRBD1 (5 bases). This CDR3 region has 13 residues. CDR1 and CDR2 (germline): NNHDY, SYVADS. CDR3 bases read: TGTGCCAGCAGTGAGTCAGGGATGAAT. Translated: CASSESGMN. The whole CDR3 reads CASSESGMNEQYF.

To note about this clone: Each gene name is a mouse one. With the read ending 4 residues before the CDR3 end, the germline J gene is used to fill in that end. The chain links TRBV1 to TRBJ2-4; 11 bases fit TRBD2. The CDR3 runs to 17 residues. Germline assignment: CDR1 NSQYPW and CDR2 LRSPGD (reference sequence). V was pared by 3 bases and J by 1 base, with 6 bases of the junction left unmatched. The CDR3 bases that were read are TGCACCTGCAGTGCCGACTGGGGGGGAGGCGGTCAAAAC. This codes for CTCSADWGGGGQN. The full-length CDR3 reads as CTCSADWGGGGQNTLYF. Supplemented by reference TRBV1 and TRBJ2-4, the full variable domain reads VTLLEQNPRWRLVPRGQAVNLRCILKNSQYPWMSWYQQDLQKQLQWLFTLRSPGDKEVKSLPGADYLATRVTDTELRLQVANMSQGRTLYCTCSADWGGGGQNTLYFGAGTRLSVL.

This clone was seen a handful of times. Mouse gene names and germline throughout. The read stops 4 residues short of the end of the CDR3; the missing end is completed from the germline J gene. The chain combines TRBV13-3 with TRBJ2-1; 12 bases line up with TRBD2. Germline V gene lookup returns CDR1 NNHDY and CDR2 SYVADS. This CDR3 comprises 17 residues. CDR3 amino acids: CASSQFPGLGGWAEQFF. The CDR3 DNA, read in part, is TGTGCCAGCAGTCAATTCCCGGGACTGGGGGGATGGGCT.

This clone was counted only a few times. Gene and germline names: mouse. The read terminates 4 residues before the CDR3 end, so the remaining end is supplied by the germline J gene. The genes are TRBV1 and TRBJ2-5, with 10 bases identical to TRBD1. CDR1 is NSQYPW, CDR2 LRSPGD, per germline (reference sequence). CDR3 length: 16 residues. The part of the CDR3 DNA that was read is TGCACCTGCAGTGCAGATGGGACAGGGGAGAGAGAC. Translation gives CTCSADGTGERD. The entire CDR3 reads CTCSADGTGERDTQYF. The full variable domain, its missing parts supplied by reference TRBV1 and TRBJ2-5, is VTLLEQNPRWRLVPRGQAVNLRCILKNSQYPWMSWYQQDLQKQLQWLFTLRSPGDKEVKSLPGADYLATRVTDTELRLQVANMSQGRTLYCTCSADGTGERDTQYFGPGTRLLVL.

Comments on this clone: Gene names and germline refer to mouse. The DNA ends 4 residues before the CDR3 does, and the rest of the CDR3 is filled in from the germline J gene. The V gene is TRBV19, the J gene TRBJ1-1; D is unclear. V shed 4 bases and J shed 0 bases, with 10 bases lying between them. This CDR3 has 14 residues. Germline V gene lookup returns CDR1 FNHDT and CDR2 SITEND (reference sequence). The CDR3 DNA, read in part, is TGTGCCAGCAGTTATGACAACTCAAACACA. Its translation is CASSYDNSNT. In full, the CDR3 reads CASSYDNSNTEVFF.

Notes on this clone: Genes here carry mouse names. The read ends 4 residues shy of where the CDR3 ends; the end is completed using the germline J gene. The chain carries TRBV1 and TRBJ2-7, with 8 positions matching TRBD2. The CDR3 contains 16 residues. The V gene end was trimmed by 0 bases and the J gene end by 3 bases; junction bases not matched to a gene: 7. In germline, CDR1 is NSQYPW, CDR2 LRSPGD (reference sequence). The CDR3 reads CTCSAEGWGALYEQYF. CDR3 bases read: TGCACCTGCAGTGCAGAGGGCTGGGGGGCCCTCTAT.

A few counts support this clone. Germline and genes: mouse. The DNA ends 4 residues before the CDR3 does, and the rest of the CDR3 is filled in from the germline J gene. V usage is TRBV13-3 and J usage is TRBJ1-1, with D perhaps matching TRBD1 (5 bases). The CDR3 is 14 residues long. V lost 4 bases and J 0 bases, leaving 10 bases between the germline ends. The V gene's germline CDR1 is NNHDY and CDR2 SYVADS. CDR3 bases read: TGTGCCAGCAGTTGGGGGGTAGCAAACACA. Translated: CASSWGVANT. The entire CDR3 sequence reads CASSWGVANTEVFF.

This clone was counted only a few times. Mouse germline and gene names are used. The read falls 4 residues short of the CDR3 end, and the missing part is taken from the germline J gene. The chain joins TRBV13-3 to TRBJ2-1; tentatively, D is TRBD1 (6 bases). Between the trimmed V and J ends, which lost 6 bases and 3 bases, there was a span of 16 bases. This CDR3 contains 15 residues. The germline V gene encodes CDR1 NNHDY and CDR2 SYVADS. CDR3 amino acids: CASTNAGTIYAEQFF. CDR3 DNA, as far as it was read: TGTGCCAGCACCAATGCCGGGACAATCTATGCT.

In the case of this clone: At residue 12, the DNA translation does not agree with TCRdb's protein; the protein displayed here is the one encoded by the DNA. Gene labels here are mouse ones. The sequence runs out 3 residues before the end of the CDR3; the remainder is reconstructed from the germline J gene. This chain links TRBV14 with TRBJ1-3, with a possible D match to TRBD1 (6 bases). CDR3 size: 15 residues. The V end was cut by 5 bases, the J end by 0 bases, with 12 bases between. Per the germline V gene, CDR1 is SGHDT and CDR2 is FRDEAV. CDR3 DNA (partial): TGTGCCAGCAGGAGAGGGGGAATTTCTGGAAATACG. It translates to CASRRGGISGNT. The CDR3 in its entirety is CASRRGGISGNTLYF.